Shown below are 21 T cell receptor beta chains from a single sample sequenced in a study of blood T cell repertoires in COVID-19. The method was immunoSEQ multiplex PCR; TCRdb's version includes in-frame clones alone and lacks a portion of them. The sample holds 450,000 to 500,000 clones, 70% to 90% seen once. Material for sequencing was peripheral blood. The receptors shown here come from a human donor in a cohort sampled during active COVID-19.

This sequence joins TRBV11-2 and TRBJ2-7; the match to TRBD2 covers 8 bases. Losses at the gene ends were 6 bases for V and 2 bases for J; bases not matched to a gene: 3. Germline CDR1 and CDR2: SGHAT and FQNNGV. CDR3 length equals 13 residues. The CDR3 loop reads CASSLSGTYEQYF. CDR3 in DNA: TGTGCCAGCAGTCTTAGCGGGACCTACGAGCAGTACTTC.

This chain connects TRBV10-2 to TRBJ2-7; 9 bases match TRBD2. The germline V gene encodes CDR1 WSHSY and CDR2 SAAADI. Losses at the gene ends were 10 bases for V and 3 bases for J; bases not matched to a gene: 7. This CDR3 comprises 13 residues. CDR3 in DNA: TGCGCCACATCAGCGGGAGGCCTCTACGAGCAGTACTTC. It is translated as CATSAGGLYEQYF.

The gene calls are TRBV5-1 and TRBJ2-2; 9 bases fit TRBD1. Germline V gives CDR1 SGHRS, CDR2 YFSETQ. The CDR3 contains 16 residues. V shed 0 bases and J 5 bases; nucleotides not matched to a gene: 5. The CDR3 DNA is TGCGCCAGCAGCTTGGCTCCACAGGGGGCAACCGGGGAGCTGTTTTTT. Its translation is CASSLAPQGATGELFF.

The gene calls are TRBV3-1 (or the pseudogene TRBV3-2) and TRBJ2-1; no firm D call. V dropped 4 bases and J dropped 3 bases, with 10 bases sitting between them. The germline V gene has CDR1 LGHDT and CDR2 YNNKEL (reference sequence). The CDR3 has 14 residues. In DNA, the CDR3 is TGTGCCAGCAGCCCTTTGGCCAGCTACAATGAGCAGTTCTTC. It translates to CASSPLASYNEQFF.

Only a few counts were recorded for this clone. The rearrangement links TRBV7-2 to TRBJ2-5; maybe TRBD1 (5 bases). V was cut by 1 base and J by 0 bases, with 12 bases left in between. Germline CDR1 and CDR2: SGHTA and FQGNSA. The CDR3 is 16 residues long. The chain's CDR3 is CASSLVGSTDQETQYF. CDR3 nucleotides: TGTGCCAGCAGCTTAGTGGGGTCGACAGACCAAGAGACCCAGTACTTC.

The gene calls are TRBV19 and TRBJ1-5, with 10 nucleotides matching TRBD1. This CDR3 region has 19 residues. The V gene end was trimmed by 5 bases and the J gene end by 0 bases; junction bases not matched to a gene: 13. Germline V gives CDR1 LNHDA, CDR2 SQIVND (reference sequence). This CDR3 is CASSLSDRGQGYSNQPQHF. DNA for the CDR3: TGTGCCAGTAGTCTTTCCGACAGGGGGCAAGGGTATAGCAATCAGCCCCAGCATTTT.

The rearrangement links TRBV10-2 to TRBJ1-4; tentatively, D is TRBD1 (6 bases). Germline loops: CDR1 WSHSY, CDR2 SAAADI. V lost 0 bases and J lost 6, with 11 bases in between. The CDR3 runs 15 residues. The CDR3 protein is CASSESVGAHEKLFF. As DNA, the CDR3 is TGCGCCAGCAGTGAGTCGGTGGGGGCGCATGAAAAACTGTTTTTT.

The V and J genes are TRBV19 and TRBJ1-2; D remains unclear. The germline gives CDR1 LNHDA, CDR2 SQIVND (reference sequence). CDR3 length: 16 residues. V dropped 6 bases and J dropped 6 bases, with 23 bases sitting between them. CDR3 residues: CASRVRGVVSDDGYTF. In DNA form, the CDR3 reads TGTGCCAGTAGAGTGCGGGGAGTTGTATCAGACGATGGCTACACCTTC.

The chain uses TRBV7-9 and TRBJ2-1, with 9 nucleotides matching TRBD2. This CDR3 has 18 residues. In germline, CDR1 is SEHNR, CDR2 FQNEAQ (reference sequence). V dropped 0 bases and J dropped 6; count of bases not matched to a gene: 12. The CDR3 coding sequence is TGTGCCAGCAGCTTAGCGAAGGTCGGAGCTAGCGGGATCAATGAGCAGTTCTTC. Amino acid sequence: CASSLAKVGASGINEQFF.

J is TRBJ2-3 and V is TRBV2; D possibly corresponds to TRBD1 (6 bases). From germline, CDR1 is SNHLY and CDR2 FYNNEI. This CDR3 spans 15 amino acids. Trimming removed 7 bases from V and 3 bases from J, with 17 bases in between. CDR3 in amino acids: CASNTQGLRTDTQYF. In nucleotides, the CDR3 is TGTGCCAGCAATACCCAGGGGTTAAGGACAGATACGCAGTATTTT.

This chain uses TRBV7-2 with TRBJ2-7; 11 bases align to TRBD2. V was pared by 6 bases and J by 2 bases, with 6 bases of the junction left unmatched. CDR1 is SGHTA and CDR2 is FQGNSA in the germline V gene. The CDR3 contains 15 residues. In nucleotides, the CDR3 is TGTGCCAGCAGGACTAGCGGGACGTTAACCTACGAGCAGTACTTC. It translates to CASRTSGTLTYEQYF.

DNA for the CDR3: TGCGCCAGCAGCAACAGTGACAGGGGAGGCTACACCTTC. Encoded protein: CASSNSDRGGYTF. V usage is TRBV5-1 and J usage is TRBJ1-2; 8 positions match TRBD1. The V and J ends lost 4 bases and 8 bases, in that order; junction bases with no gene match: 7. The germline gives CDR1 SGHRS, CDR2 YFSETQ. The CDR3 has 13 residues.

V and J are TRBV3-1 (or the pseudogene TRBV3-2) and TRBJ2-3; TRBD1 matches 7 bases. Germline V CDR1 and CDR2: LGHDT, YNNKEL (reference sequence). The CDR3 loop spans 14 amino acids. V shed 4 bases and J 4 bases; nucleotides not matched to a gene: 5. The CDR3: CASSLRGGPDTQYF. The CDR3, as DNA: TGTGCCAGCAGCCTCCGAGGGGGCCCAGATACGCAGTATTTT.

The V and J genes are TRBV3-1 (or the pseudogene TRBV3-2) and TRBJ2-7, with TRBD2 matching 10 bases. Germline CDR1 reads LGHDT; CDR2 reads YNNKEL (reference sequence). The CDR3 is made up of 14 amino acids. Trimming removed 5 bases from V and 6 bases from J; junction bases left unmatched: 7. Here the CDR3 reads CASSKSGRAGEQYF. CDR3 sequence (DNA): TGTGCCAGCAGCAAGAGCGGGAGGGCCGGCGAGCAGTACTTC.

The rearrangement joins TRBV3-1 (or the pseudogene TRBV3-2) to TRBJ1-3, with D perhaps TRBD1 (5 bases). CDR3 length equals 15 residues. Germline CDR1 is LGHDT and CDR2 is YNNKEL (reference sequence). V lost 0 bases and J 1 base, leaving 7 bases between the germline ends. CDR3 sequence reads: CASSQEGGSGNTIYF. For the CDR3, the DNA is TGTGCCAGCAGCCAAGAGGGGGGATCTGGAAACACCATATATTTT.

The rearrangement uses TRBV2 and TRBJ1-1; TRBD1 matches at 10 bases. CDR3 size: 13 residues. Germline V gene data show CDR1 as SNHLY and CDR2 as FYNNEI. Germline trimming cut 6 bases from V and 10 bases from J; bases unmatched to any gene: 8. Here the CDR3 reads CASSDDRGRVAFF. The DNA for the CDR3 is TGTGCCAGCAGCGACGACAGGGGGCGGGTAGCTTTCTTT.

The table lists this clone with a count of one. CDR3 nucleotides: TGTGCCAGCAGCCGGAGCCACCCTAGCACAGATACGCAGTATTTT. This translates into CASSRSHPSTDTQYF. The chain recombines TRBV6-5 with TRBJ2-3; D unresolved. This CDR3 spans 15 amino acids. V lost 6 bases to trimming and J lost 0 bases, with 13 bases between them. Germline V gene lookup returns CDR1 MNHEY and CDR2 SVGAGI.

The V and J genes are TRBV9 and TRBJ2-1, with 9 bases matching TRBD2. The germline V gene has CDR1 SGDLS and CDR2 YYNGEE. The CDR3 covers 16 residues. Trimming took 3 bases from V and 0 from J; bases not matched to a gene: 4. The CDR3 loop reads CASSERGDSSYNEQFF. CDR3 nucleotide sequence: TGTGCCAGCAGCGAGCGGGGGGACAGCTCCTACAATGAGCAGTTCTTC.

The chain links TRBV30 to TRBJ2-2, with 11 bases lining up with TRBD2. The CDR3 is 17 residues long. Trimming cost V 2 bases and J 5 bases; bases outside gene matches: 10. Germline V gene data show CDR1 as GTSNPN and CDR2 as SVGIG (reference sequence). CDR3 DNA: TGTGCCTGGAGTACCCTATTAGCGGGAGGGGAAACCGGGGAGCTGTTTTTT. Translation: CAWSTLLAGGETGELFF.

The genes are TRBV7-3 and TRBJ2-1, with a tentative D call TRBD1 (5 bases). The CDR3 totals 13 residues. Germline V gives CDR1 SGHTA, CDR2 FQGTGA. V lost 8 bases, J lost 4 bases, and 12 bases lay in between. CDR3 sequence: CASGSTEYNEQFF. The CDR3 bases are TGTGCCAGCGGCTCGACAGAGTACAATGAGCAGTTCTTC.

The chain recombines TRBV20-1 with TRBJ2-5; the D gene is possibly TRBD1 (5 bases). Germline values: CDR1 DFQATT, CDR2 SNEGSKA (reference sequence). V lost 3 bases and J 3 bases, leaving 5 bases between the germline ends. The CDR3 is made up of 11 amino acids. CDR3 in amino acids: CSARTEETQYF. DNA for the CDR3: TGCAGTGCTAGGACAGAAGAGACCCAGTACTTC.